This is a list of T cell receptor beta chains from one sample in a study of identical twins. TCRdb independently ran MiXCR on the 5' RACE reads; one entry per CDR3 protein. The sample lists around 230,000 distinct CDR3 sequences; approximately 7.1% were seen once. These data are also associated with another study on T cells expressing NK-cell markers.

Sequencing used CD8+ T cells sorted from blood. The source of these receptors is a woman aged 18-29 years in good health. CDR3s include the opening cysteine and the closing phenylalanine or tryptophan. The D gene is left open where the match is weak. Only part of the rows carry a size: once, few, many, or a class if the clone is expanded.

J,D,V,size,CDR3,DNA
TRBJ2-1,NA,TRBV7-9,few,CASSLEGERHSREQFF,TGTGCCAGCAGCTTAGAGGGGGAGAGACACTCACGTGAGCAGTTCTTC
TRBJ1-2,NA,TRBV20-1,few,CSARDRLYGYTF,TGCAGTGCTAGAGACCGACTCTATGGCTACACCTTC
TRBJ2-5,NA,TRBV4-1,few,CASSQTRTNGGKETQYF,TGCGCCAGCAGCCAAACGCGGACTAATGGGGGAAAAGAGACCCAGTACTTC
TRBJ2-7,TRBD1,TRBV11-2,many,CASRTTGAEQYF,TGTGCCAGCAGGACGACAGGGGCCGAGCAGTACTTC
TRBJ2-1,NA,TRBV4-3,many,CASSQEPSWGRNEQFF,TGCGCCAGCAGCCAAGAACCTTCTTGGGGGCGCAATGAGCAGTTCTTC
TRBJ2-3,NA,TRBV9,many,CASSVVGANTDTQYF,TGTGCCAGCAGCGTAGTAGGGGCTAACACAGATACGCAGTATTTT
TRBJ2-1,NA,TRBV7-2,NA,CASSPGGTRGFF,TGTGCCAGCAGCCCCGGGGGCACACGGGGGTTCTTC
TRBJ1-1,NA,TRBV6-8,few,CASRRGVSPNTEAFF,TGTGCCAGCCGGCGCGGGGTTTCCCCGAACACTGAAGCTTTCTTT
TRBJ2-1,NA,TRBV6-5,NA,CASSSRDAVQDEQFF,TGTGCCAGCAGTTCCCGGGACGCGGTCCAGGATGAGCAGTTCTTC
TRBJ2-1,NA,TRBV7-9,many,CASSMGQFDEQFF,TGTGCCAGCAGTATGGGACAATTCGATGAGCAGTTCTTC
TRBJ2-5,NA,TRBV7-8,NA,CATRRGLETQYF,TGTGCCACCCGTCGGGGACTGGAGACCCAGTACTTC
TRBJ2-7,NA,TRBV10-3,many,CATRHILEQYF,TGTGCCACGCGACACATCCTCGAGCAGTACTTC
TRBJ2-7,TRBD2,TRBV25-1,many,CASTTAGNEQYF,TGTGCCAGCACTACAGCGGGAAACGAGCAGTACTTC
TRBJ1-2,TRBD1,TRBV2,many,CASRRDWDSYGYTF,TGTGCCAGCAGAAGAGACTGGGACAGCTATGGCTACACCTTC
TRBJ2-1,NA,TRBV7-6,NA,CASSFAEGEQFF,TGTGCCAGCAGCTTTGCCGAGGGCGAGCAGTTCTTC
TRBJ1-4,TRBD1,TRBV27,NA,CASGLPGQGQEKLFF,TGTGCCAGCGGTCTACCGGGACAGGGGCAGGAAAAACTGTTTTTT
TRBJ1-4,NA,TRBV12-3/TRBV12-4,NA,CASSTNEKLFF,TGTGCCAGCAGTACGAATGAAAAACTGTTTTTT
TRBJ2-2,NA,TRBV11-3,few,CASSFLLNPGELFF,TGTGCCAGCAGCTTTCTTTTAAATCCCGGGGAGCTGTTTTTT
TRBJ2-7,NA,TRBV7-8,few,CASSYGGEYEQYF,TGTGCCAGCAGCTATGGGGGCGAGTACGAGCAGTACTTC
TRBJ1-2,NA,TRBV27,NA,CASSSRRNYGYTF,TGTGCCAGCAGTTCCCGACGGAACTATGGCTACACCTTC
TRBJ1-2,NA,TRBV7-8,few,CASTGTGPDGYTF,TGTGCCAGCACTGGCACAGGGCCGGATGGCTACACCTTC
TRBJ2-1,NA,TRBV27,NA,CASSLSSTYNEQFF,TGTGCCAGCAGTTTATCGTCGACCTACAATGAGCAGTTCTTC
TRBJ1-5,NA,TRBV27,many,CASSLQDPLNQPQHF,TGTGCCAGCAGTTTACAGGACCCACTCAATCAGCCCCAGCATTTT
TRBJ2-3,NA,TRBV12-3/TRBV12-4,few,CASGHRTYGRTQYF,TGTGCCAGCGGACATAGGACCTACGGCAGAACGCAGTATTTT
TRBJ1-2,TRBD1,TRBV13,few,CASSHGTAIYGYTF,TGTGCCAGCAGCCATGGGACAGCAATCTATGGCTACACCTTC
TRBJ2-3,NA,TRBV4-3,few,CASSQDPTSGYSTDTQYF,TGCGCCAGCAGCCAAGATCCCACGAGCGGATATAGCACAGATACGCAGTATTTT
TRBJ1-5,NA,TRBV9,NA,CASSAGDNQPQHF,TGTGCCAGCAGCGCGGGGGATAATCAGCCCCAGCATTTT
TRBJ2-3,NA,TRBV4-1,few,CASSLRPGLSTDTQYF,TGCGCCAGCAGCCTACGCCCGGGACTGAGCACAGATACGCAGTATTTT
TRBJ2-1,TRBD1,TRBV12-3/TRBV12-4,few,CASSTGGDEQFF,TGTGCCAGCAGCACAGGGGGTGATGAGCAGTTCTTC
TRBJ2-7,NA,TRBV27,many,CASSLRTDYEQYF,TGTGCCAGCAGTCTCCGGACAGACTACGAGCAGTACTTC
TRBJ2-7,TRBD2,TRBV27,NA,CASSSPQRGESNEQYF,TGTGCCAGCAGTTCTCCCCAGCGGGGGGAGTCTAACGAGCAGTACTTC
TRBJ2-7,NA,TRBV7-2,NA,CASSFTQYSYEQYF,TGTGCCAGCAGCTTCACCCAGTACTCCTACGAGCAGTACTTC
TRBJ2-3,NA,TRBV11-2,NA,CASSSGRTQYF,TGTGCCAGCAGTTCTGGGCGTACGCAGTATTTT
TRBJ2-1,NA,TRBV27,few,CASSPLEGRASQFF,TGTGCCAGCAGTCCCCTGGAAGGCCGCGCCTCCCAGTTCTTC
TRBJ2-7,NA,TRBV29-1,few,CSVVGGGHEQYF,TGCAGCGTAGTAGGGGGGGGCCACGAGCAGTACTTC
TRBJ2-7,NA,TRBV9,few,CASSGDLLGEQYF,TGTGCCAGCAGCGGTGACTTATTGGGAGAGCAGTACTTC
TRBJ1-2,TRBD1,TRBV2,NA,CARRDRLSYGYTF,TGTGCCCGGAGGGACAGGTTAAGCTATGGCTACACCTTC
TRBJ2-3,NA,TRBV6-1,many,CASSRLGGSTDTQYF,TGTGCCAGCAGTCGCCTCGGGGGTAGCACAGATACGCAGTATTTT
TRBJ2-3,NA,TRBV2,NA,CASTLQGGGTDTQYF,TGTGCCAGCACTCTGCAGGGAGGTGGCACAGATACGCAGTATTTT
TRBJ2-2,TRBD2,TRBV20-1,NA,CSAVDGRAGELFF,TGCAGTGCTGTGGACGGGAGGGCCGGGGAGCTGTTTTTT
TRBJ2-7,TRBD2,TRBV7-6,NA,CASSLGTSGGNYEQYF,TGTGCCAGCAGCTTAGGGACTAGCGGGGGCAACTACGAGCAGTACTTC
TRBJ2-3,TRBD2,TRBV20-1,NA,CSAPRTSGRADTQYF,TGCAGTGCTCCCCGGACTAGCGGGAGGGCGGATACGCAGTATTTT
TRBJ2-1,TRBD2,TRBV6-5,NA,CASSYFLAGGGAEQFF,TGTGCCAGCAGTTACTTCCTAGCGGGAGGTGGGGCTGAGCAGTTCTTC
TRBJ1-4,NA,TRBV5-6,few,CASSLRYRKQPNEKLFF,TGTGCCAGCAGCTTGCGATACCGGAAACAGCCTAATGAAAAACTGTTTTTT
TRBJ2-2,NA,TRBV3-1,many,CASSQEPGASGELFF,TGTGCCAGCAGCCAAGAGCCGGGAGCTTCCGGGGAGCTGTTTTTT
TRBJ1-6,TRBD1,TRBV15,many,CATSRVDRENSPLHF,TGTGCCACCAGCAGAGTGGACAGGGAAAATTCACCCCTCCACTTT
TRBJ2-7,TRBD1,TRBV12-3/TRBV12-4,NA,CASSSRRQGIDEQYF,TGTGCCAGCAGTTCGCGTCGACAGGGGATCGACGAGCAGTACTTC
TRBJ1-1,NA,TRBV27,NA,CASSSFGRGPSAFF,TGTGCCAGCAGTAGCTTCGGGAGGGGTCCTTCAGCTTTCTTT
TRBJ1-2,NA,TRBV4-3,NA,CASSQEIWRTPSRDGYTF,TGCGCCAGCAGCCAAGAAATTTGGAGGACCCCCTCCCGAGATGGCTACACCTTC
TRBJ2-5,NA,TRBV7-9,NA,CASSSYRVEGTQYF,TGTGCCAGCAGCTCATACAGGGTTGAGGGGACCCAGTACTTC
TRBJ2-1,NA,TRBV7-9,few,CASSSSRDSPYNEQFF,TGTGCCAGCAGCTCCTCCCGGGACTCCCCCTACAATGAGCAGTTCTTC
TRBJ2-5,NA,TRBV7-8,NA,CASSPSGSEGETQYF,TGTGCCAGCAGCCCCAGTGGGTCCGAGGGGGAGACCCAGTACTTC
TRBJ2-5,NA,TRBV5-6,many,CASSLGSQETQYF,TGTGCCAGCAGTTTGGGCAGTCAAGAGACCCAGTACTTC
TRBJ1-3,TRBD1,TRBV3-1,NA,CASSHFGQASGNTIYF,TGTGCCAGCAGCCATTTTGGACAGGCCTCTGGAAACACCATATATTTT